The 15 T cell receptor beta chains below come from one sample, sequenced in a study of identical twins. TCRdb processed the 5' RACE reads anew with MiXCR; each CDR3 protein has one entry. The sample includes about 530,000 distinct CDR3 sequences, 13% to 15% of them seen just once. The data also belong to a second study, concerning yellow fever vaccine responses in identical twins.

The sequencing input was CD4+ T cells sorted from blood. The receptors derive from a woman aged 18-30 years in good health.

This clonotype was counted at least ten times. CDR3 sequence: CASTIGQGTYNEQFF. The CDR3, as DNA: TGTGCCAGCACGATAGGGCAGGGTACCTACAATGAGCAGTTCTTC. The V call is TRBV12-3 or TRBV12-4, the J call TRBJ2-1, with TRBD1 as a possible D gene (5 bases). The CDR3 contains 15 residues. Deletions cut 7 bases from V and 2 bases from J, with 15 bases between.

This clonotype was observed a handful of times. The chain has TRBV6-5 and TRBJ2-7, with a weak D call TRBD2 (5 bases). V was shortened by 2 bases and J by 4 bases, with 18 bases between the two germline ends. Germline CDR1 reads MNHEY; CDR2 reads SVGAGI. This CDR3 is built from 16 residues. Here the CDR3 reads CASSYEPLAKVYEQYF. In DNA, the CDR3 is TGTGCCAGCAGTTACGAACCTCTAGCCAAGGTTTACGAGCAGTACTTC.

This clonotype has only a few counts. The chain couples TRBV2 to TRBJ2-5; maybe TRBD1 (5 bases). Deletions cut 1 base from V and 5 bases from J, with 11 bases between. CDR3 length equals 14 residues. Per the germline V gene, CDR1 is SNHLY and CDR2 is FYNNEI. The CDR3 region is CASSEEGVGETQYF. The CDR3 nucleotides read TGTGCCAGCAGTGAAGAAGGGGTCGGCGAGACCCAGTACTTC.

This clonotype was detected a few times. V usage is TRBV20-1 and J usage is TRBJ1-5, with 7 nucleotides matching TRBD1. After removal of 6 bases from V and 4 bases from J, the junction contained 9 bases not matched to a gene. Germline V CDR1 and CDR2: DFQATT, SNEGSKA (reference sequence). This CDR3 region has 14 residues. The CDR3 DNA reads as TGCAGTGCCGCCCCCGGGACAGCAAATCAGCCCCAGCATTTT. Translation gives CSAAPGTANQPQHF.

V and J are TRBV4-2 and TRBJ2-4, with TRBD1 matching over 8 bases. J was trimmed by 9 bases and V by 0 bases; bases with no gene match: 4. Per germline, CDR1 LGHNA and CDR2 YNFKEQ. The CDR3 is 14 amino acids. The CDR3 is CASSQDSGGGIQYF. CDR3 nucleotide sequence: TGTGCCAGCAGCCAAGATTCAGGGGGCGGCATTCAGTACTTC.

The table lists this clonotype with a few counts. This chain links TRBV20-1 with TRBJ1-4; weak D call: TRBD1 (6 bases). CDR1 DFQATT and CDR2 SNEGSKA come from the germline V gene (reference sequence). The V end was cut by 5 bases, the J end by 10 bases, with 17 bases between. This CDR3 spans 13 amino acids. CDR3: CSAAGTTLGKLFF. The CDR3 nucleotides read TGCAGTGCTGCCGGGACAACCTTGGGAAAACTGTTTTTT.

As to this clonotype: This may come from a read error, since a much larger clone is one base off. The chain joins TRBV5-1 to TRBJ2-3; D remains ambiguous. The V end lost 6 bases, the J end lost 5 bases, and 13 bases lay between the germline ends. This CDR3 has 13 amino acids. Germline V gives CDR1 SGHRS, CDR2 YFSETQ. The CDR3 sequence: CASNFYNLDTQYF. CDR3 nucleotide sequence: TGCGCCAGCAACTTTTACAATTTAGATACGCAGTATTTT.

The chain has TRBV12-3 or TRBV12-4 and TRBJ1-1; D remains ambiguous. Trimming took 3 bases from V and 5 from J, leaving 7 bases between them. CDR3 size: 12 residues. CDR3 nucleotides: TGTGCCAGCAGTTTTTTGTCGACTGAAGCTTTCTTT. It translates to CASSFLSTEAFF.

This clonotype was observed a handful of times. The genes are TRBV19 and TRBJ2-5; a possible D gene is TRBD1 (6 bases). The CDR3 spans 14 residues. The V and J ends lost 4 bases and 1 base respectively, with 10 bases between them. Germline lookup yields CDR1 LNHDA and CDR2 SQIVND (reference sequence). CDR3 nucleotide sequence: TGTGCCAGTAGTAAAACGGACAGCCAAGAGACCCAGTACTTC. The encoded protein is CASSKTDSQETQYF.

The CDR3 sequence: CSARDAAVGDTGELFF. The CDR3 DNA reads as TGCAGTGCTAGAGATGCGGCAGTAGGTGACACCGGGGAGCTGTTTTTT. The chain has TRBV20-1 and TRBJ2-2, with D hard to call. Germline V gives CDR1 DFQATT, CDR2 SNEGSKA (reference sequence). The CDR3 consists of 16 residues. V dropped 0 bases and J dropped 3 bases, with 14 bases sitting between them.

This clonotype appeared a few times. The chain recombines TRBV20-1 with TRBJ2-3; D possibly uses TRBD1 or TRBD2 (6 bases each). The ends were cut back, 2 bases at V and 10 bases at J, with 25 bases in the middle. The germline CDR1 and CDR2 sequences are DFQATT and SNEGSKA (reference sequence). The CDR3 loop spans 16 amino acids. CDR3 nucleotides: TGCAGTGCTAGAACCCGGGAGACAGGTCCTCCCGACCCGCAGTATTTT. Translating gives CSARTRETGPPDPQYF.

The rearrangement joins TRBV10-3 to TRBJ2-7, with TRBD1 matching over 9 bases. Germline assignment: CDR1 ENHRY and CDR2 SYGVKD. V shed 3 bases and J 2 bases; nucleotides not matched to a gene: 8. CDR3 length: 16 amino acids. The CDR3 spells CAISDPGQGPPYEQYF. The DNA of the CDR3 is TGTGCCATCAGTGACCCGGGACAGGGTCCCCCCTACGAGCAGTACTTC.

The V call is TRBV20-1, the J call TRBJ2-5; D possibly corresponds to TRBD1 (6 bases). V was clipped by 3 bases and J by 1 base, with 15 bases between them. This CDR3 is built from 15 residues. Germline-derived CDR1 and CDR2 are DFQATT and SNEGSKA (reference sequence). This chain's CDR3 is CSASPKRTAQETQYF. Written as DNA, the CDR3 is TGCAGTGCTAGTCCCAAAAGGACAGCCCAAGAGACCCAGTACTTC.

This clonotype has a handful of counts. This chain links TRBV20-1 with TRBJ2-5; the D gene is possibly TRBD2 (5 bases). The CDR3 is 14 amino acids. Trimming removed 5 bases at V and 2 bases at J, with 15 bases between. The germline V gene encodes CDR1 DFQATT and CDR2 SNEGSKA (reference sequence). The CDR3 DNA reads TGCAGTGCTCCGAGCGGAGCGATTCAAGAGACCCAGTACTTC. Amino acid sequence: CSAPSGAIQETQYF.

This chain links TRBV3-1 with TRBJ2-6; 7 nucleotides align to TRBD1. The CDR3 loop spans 18 amino acids. The V and J ends lost 4 bases and 1 base, in that order; junction bases with no gene match: 10. The V gene's germline CDR1 is LGHDT and CDR2 YNNKEL (reference sequence). The CDR3 DNA is TGTGCCAGCAGCCGACGGACAGGTGGTTCTTCTGGGGCCAACGTCCTGACTTTC. Amino acids: CASSRRTGGSSGANVLTF.